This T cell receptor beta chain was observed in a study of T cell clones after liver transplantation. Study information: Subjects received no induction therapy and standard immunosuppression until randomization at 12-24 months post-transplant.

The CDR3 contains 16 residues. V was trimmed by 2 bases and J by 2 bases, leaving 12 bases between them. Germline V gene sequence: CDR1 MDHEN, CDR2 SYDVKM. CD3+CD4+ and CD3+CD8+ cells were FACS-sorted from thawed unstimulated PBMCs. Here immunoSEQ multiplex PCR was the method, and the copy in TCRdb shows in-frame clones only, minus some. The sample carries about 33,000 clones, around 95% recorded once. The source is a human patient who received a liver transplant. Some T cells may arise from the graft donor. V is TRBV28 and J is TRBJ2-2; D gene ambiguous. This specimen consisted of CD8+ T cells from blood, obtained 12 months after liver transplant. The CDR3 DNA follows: TGTGCCAGCAGTTTAGCTCTCCTCGATAACACCGGGGAGCTGTTTTTT. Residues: CASSLALLDNTGELFF.